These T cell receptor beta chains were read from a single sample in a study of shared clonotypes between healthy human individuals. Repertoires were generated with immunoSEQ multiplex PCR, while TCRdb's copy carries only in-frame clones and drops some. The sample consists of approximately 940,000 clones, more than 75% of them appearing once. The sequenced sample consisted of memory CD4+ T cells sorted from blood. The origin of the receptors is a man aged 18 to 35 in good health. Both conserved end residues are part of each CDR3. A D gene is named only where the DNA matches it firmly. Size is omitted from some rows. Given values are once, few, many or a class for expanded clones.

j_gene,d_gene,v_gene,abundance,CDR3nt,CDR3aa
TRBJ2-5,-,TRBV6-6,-,TGTGCCAGCAGCCCAGATATTTCACTCCAAGAGACCCAGTACTTC,CASSPDISLQETQYF
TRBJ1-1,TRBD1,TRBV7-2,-,TGTGCCAGCAGCCTGGACAGGGGATACACTGAAGCTTTCTTT,CASSLDRGYTEAFF
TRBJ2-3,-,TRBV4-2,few,TGTGCCAGCAGCCAAGATTTTCCAGGGGACCTCACAGATACGCAGTATTTT,CASSQDFPGDLTDTQYF
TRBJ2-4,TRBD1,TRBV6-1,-,TGTGCCAGCAGTGGGATGACAGGGGGGTTTGTCATTCAGTACTTC,CASSGMTGGFVIQYF
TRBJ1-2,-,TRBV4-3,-,TGCGCCAGCAGCCAACATCCTCAGGGGACTAACTATGGCTACACCTTC,CASSQHPQGTNYGYTF
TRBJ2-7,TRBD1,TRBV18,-,TGTGCCAGCTCACCAGCTACAGGGGGCGACGAGCAGTACTTC,CASSPATGGDEQYF
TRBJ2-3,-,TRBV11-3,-,TGTGCCAGCAGCTTAGTGCAGGGACCACACACAGATACGCAGTATTTT,CASSLVQGPHTDTQYF
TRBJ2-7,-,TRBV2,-,TGTGCCAGCAGAGTCGGGACGGCTACCTACGAGCAGTACTTC,CASRVGTATYEQYF
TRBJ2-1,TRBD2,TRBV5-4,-,TGTGCCAGCAGCTTGTCCGGACTAGAAGCCTACAATGAGCAGTTCTTC,CASSLSGLEAYNEQFF
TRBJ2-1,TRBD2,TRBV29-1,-,TGCAGCGTTGATGGTGGAGCGGGAGGGCCGAATGAGCAGTTCTTC,CSVDGGAGGPNEQFF
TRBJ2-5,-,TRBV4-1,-,TGCGCCAGCAGCCCGTTGGGGACGAACCAAGAGACCCAGTACTTC,CASSPLGTNQETQYF
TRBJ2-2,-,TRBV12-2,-,TGTGCAAGTCGCTCTCGAGTAGAGCGGGGGGGCCGGTTGAGCGGGGAGCTGTTTTTT,CASRSRVERGGRLSGELFF
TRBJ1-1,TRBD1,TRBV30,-,TGTGCCTGGAGTTCCGGACAGGGTCGAGCTTTCTTT,CAWSSGQGRAFF
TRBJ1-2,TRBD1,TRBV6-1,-,TGTGCCAGCAGTGAAACCCCTCAAACAGGGGTCCGCTATGGCTACACCTTC,CASSETPQTGVRYGYTF
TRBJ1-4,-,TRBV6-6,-,TGTGCCAGCAGTTACTCACATAACGAAAAACTGTTTTTT,CASSYSHNEKLFF
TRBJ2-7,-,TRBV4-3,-,TGCGCCAGCAGCCTGACGGTTGACGGAGAGCAGTACTTC,CASSLTVDGEQYF
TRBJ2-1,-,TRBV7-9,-,TGTGCCAGCACCCAGACTAGTAGCTCCTACAATGAGCAGTTCTTC,CASTQTSSSYNEQFF
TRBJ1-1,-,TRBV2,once,TGTGCCAGCACTCCCTCGGGGGTGAACACTGAAGCTTTCTTT,CASTPSGVNTEAFF
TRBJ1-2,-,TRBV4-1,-,TGCGCCAGCAGCCAAGCTGGAGGTGGAACTAACTATGGCTACACCTTC,CASSQAGGGTNYGYTF
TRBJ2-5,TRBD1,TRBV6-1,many,TGTGCCAGCAGTACCGGACAGGGGCGAGAGACCCAGTACTTC,CASSTGQGRETQYF
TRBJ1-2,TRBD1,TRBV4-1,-,TGCGCCAGCAGCCAAGGACTTGCGGGGACAGGGTATGGCTACACCTTC,CASSQGLAGTGYGYTF
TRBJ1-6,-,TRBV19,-,TGTGCCAGTAACGAGGCCGGGTTATATTCACCCCTCCACTTT,CASNEAGLYSPLHF
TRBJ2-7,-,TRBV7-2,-,TGTGCCAGCAGCCCTCGACAGGCTAGCTCCTACGAGCAGTACTTC,CASSPRQASSYEQYF
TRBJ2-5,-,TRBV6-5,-,TGTGCCAGCAGCCGAGGAGAGACCCAGTACTTC,CASSRGETQYF
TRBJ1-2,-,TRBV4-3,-,TGCGCCAGCAGCCAAGACGGGGTCAGAAGCTATGGCTACACCTTC,CASSQDGVRSYGYTF
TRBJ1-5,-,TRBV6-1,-,TGTGCCAGCAGTGAAGGCGTGTATAGCAATCAGCCCCAGCATTTT,CASSEGVYSNQPQHF
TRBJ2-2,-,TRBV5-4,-,TGTGCCAGCAGCTTGGATGGTAGGGAGCTGTTTTTT,CASSLDGRELFF
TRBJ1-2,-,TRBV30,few,TGTGCCTGGAGTGTAAAGGGGAGCGATGGCTACACCTTC,CAWSVKGSDGYTF
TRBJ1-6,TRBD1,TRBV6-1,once,TGTGCCAGCCGCAGGGGGCTTGACTCACCCCTCCACTTT,CASRRGLDSPLHF
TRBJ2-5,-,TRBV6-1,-,TGTGCCAGCAGTGCCCAACAGGGAAAAGAGACCCAGTACTTC,CASSAQQGKETQYF
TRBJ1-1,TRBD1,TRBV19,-,TGTGCCACGGGACAGCAAGAGAACACTGAAGCTTTCTTT,CATGQQENTEAFF
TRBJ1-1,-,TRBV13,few,TGTGCCAGCAGCCGTGGATCATTGAGAGCTGAAGCTTTCTTT,CASSRGSLRAEAFF
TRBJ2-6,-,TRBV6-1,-,TGTGCCAGCAGTGGGCAGGTTTACCGGACTATCTCTGGGGCCAACGTCCTGACTTTC,CASSGQVYRTISGANVLTF
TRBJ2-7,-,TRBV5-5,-,TGTGCCAGCAGCTTGGCAGCGGGCTCCTACGAGCAGTACTTC,CASSLAAGSYEQYF
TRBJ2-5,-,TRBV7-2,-,TGTGCCAGCAGCTTAGCGAACACGTACCAAGAGACCCAGTACTTC,CASSLANTYQETQYF
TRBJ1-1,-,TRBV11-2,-,TGTGCCAGCAGCTTAATGGAGGGCCGCACTGAAGCTTTCTTT,CASSLMEGRTEAFF
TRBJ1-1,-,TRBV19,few,TGTGCCAGTAGTACACGGGCCACGGGGACTGAAGCTTTCTTT,CASSTRATGTEAFF
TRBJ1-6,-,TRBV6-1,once,TGTGCCAGCAGTGGCAGAGGCACTAGCTCCTATAATTCACCCCTCCACTTT,CASSGRGTSSYNSPLHF
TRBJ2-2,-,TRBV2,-,TGTGCCAGCAGTGAAATGTGGAGAACCGGGGAGCTGTTTTTT,CASSEMWRTGELFF
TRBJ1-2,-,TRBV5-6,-,TGTGCCAGCAGCTTGCAGGGGATGGCCTATGGCTACACCTTC,CASSLQGMAYGYTF
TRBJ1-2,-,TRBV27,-,TGTGCCAGCAGTCCGACAGGTTATGGCTACACCTTC,CASSPTGYGYTF
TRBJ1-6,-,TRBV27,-,TGTGCCAGCAGTCTTCGGTATTCAGGGGAAAAGAGGTCACCCCTCCACTTT,CASSLRYSGEKRSPLHF
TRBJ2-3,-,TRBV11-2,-,TGTGCCAGCAGCTTAGTAGTGCTAGGCTCGCAGTATTTT,CASSLVVLGSQYF
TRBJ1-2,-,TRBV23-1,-,TGCGCCAGCAGTCAATCGCGGGGAAACTATGGCTACACCTTC,CASSQSRGNYGYTF
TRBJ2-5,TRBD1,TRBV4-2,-,TGTGCCAGCAGCCAGCCGGGACAGGGGCAAGAGACCCAGTACTTC,CASSQPGQGQETQYF
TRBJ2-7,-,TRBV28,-,TGTGCCAGCAGGCCACCCCAAAGCTCCTACGAGCAGTACTTC,CASRPPQSSYEQYF
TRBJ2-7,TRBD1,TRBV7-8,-,TGTGCCAGCAGCTTGGGTACAGGGGGCAAAGGCGAGCAGTACTTC,CASSLGTGGKGEQYF
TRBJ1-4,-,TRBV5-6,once,TGTGCCAGCAGCTTACCCAATGAAAAACTGTTTTTT,CASSLPNEKLFF
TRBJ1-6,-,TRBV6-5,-,TGTGCCAGCAGTTACTCCTACGGTGAACGGGGTTCACCCCTCCACTTT,CASSYSYGERGSPLHF
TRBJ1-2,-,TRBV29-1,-,TGCAGCGCCGGGTATGGCTACACCTTC,CSAGYGYTF
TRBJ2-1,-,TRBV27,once,TGTGCCAGCACTAGAGGACCCGCCAATGAGCAGTTCTTC,CASTRGPANEQFF
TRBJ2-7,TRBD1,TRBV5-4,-,TGTGCCAGCAGCCTAGGGACAGGGGGGAACGAGCAGTACTTC,CASSLGTGGNEQYF
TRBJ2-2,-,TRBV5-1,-,TGCGCCAGCAGCTTGGCCGAAGTAGGCACCGGGGAGCTGTTTTTT,CASSLAEVGTGELFF
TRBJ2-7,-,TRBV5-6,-,TGTGCCAGCAGCTTCCCGGGAAACTACGAGCAGTACTTC,CASSFPGNYEQYF
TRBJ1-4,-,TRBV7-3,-,TGTGCCAGCAGCTTAAGGGACGGCGAAAAACTGTTTTTT,CASSLRDGEKLFF
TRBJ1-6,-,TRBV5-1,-,TGCGCCAGCAGCTTGGAGGGGCTGTCCTATAATTCACCCCTCCACTTT,CASSLEGLSYNSPLHF
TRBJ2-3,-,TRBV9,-,TGTGCCAGCAGCGTAGCTGTATCGGGCGAGGACATGAATACGCAGTATTTT,CASSVAVSGEDMNTQYF
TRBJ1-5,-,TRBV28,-,TGTGCCAGCAGTACAGGGTTTAGCAATCAGCCCCAGCATTTT,CASSTGFSNQPQHF
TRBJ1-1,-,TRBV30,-,TGTGCCTGGAGGGTAGGGCAGAACACTGAAGCTTTCTTT,CAWRVGQNTEAFF